This T cell receptor (delta chain) came from a study of delta chains in infants with herpesvirus infections. Study overall: Infants in Uganda were tracked from birth through primary CMV infection.

Study results and caveats: The public clonotype decayed quickly, seemingly gone after 2 to 3 months.

This clone appeared a few times. The antigen is unknown. Germline lookup yields CDR1 TSWWSYY and CDR2 QGS. This CDR3 comprises 16 residues. V dropped 5 bases and J dropped 0 bases, with 16 bases sitting between them. PBMC RNA was reverse transcribed using gamma-chain- and delta-chain-specific primers. TCRdb re-called the RT-PCR reads through CATT. The sample lists around 1,500 delta-chain clones, around 28% seen once, with approximately 8.9% in the top ten. V usage is TRDV1 and J usage is TRDJ1; D is perhaps TRDD3 (5 bases). Sample: peripheral blood, taken at time point 1 of longitudinal follow-up. The clonotype was recovered from a human donor who was a Ugandan infant, either HIV-exposed or HIV-unexposed (not recorded which). The CDR3 region has the DNA TGTGCTCTTGGGAAAGTACTGGAAAACAACACCGATAAACTCATCTTT. Encoded protein: CALGKVLENNTDKLIF.